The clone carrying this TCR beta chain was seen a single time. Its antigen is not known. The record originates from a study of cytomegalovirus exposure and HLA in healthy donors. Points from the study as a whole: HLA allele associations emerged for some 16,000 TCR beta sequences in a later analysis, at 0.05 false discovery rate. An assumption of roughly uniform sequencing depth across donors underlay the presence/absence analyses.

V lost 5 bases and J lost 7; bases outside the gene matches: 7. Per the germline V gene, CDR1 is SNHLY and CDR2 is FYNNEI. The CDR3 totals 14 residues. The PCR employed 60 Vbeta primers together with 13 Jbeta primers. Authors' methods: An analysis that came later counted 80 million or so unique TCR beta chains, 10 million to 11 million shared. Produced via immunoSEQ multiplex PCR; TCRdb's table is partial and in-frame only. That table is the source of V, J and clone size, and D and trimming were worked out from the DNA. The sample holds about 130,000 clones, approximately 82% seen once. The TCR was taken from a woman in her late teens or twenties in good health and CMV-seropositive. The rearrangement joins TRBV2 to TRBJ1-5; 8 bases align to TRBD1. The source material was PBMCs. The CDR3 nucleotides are TGTGCCAGCAGTAAGGACAGGGAGGGACAGCCCCAGCATTTT. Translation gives CASSKDREGQPQHF. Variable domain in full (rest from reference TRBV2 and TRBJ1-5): EPEVTQTPSHQVTQMGQEVILRCVPISNHLYFYWYRQILGQKVEFLVSFYNNEISEKSEIFDDQFSVERPDGSNFTLKIRSTKLEDSAMYFCASSKDREGQPQHFGDGTRLSIL.